Sequencing of this T cell receptor (beta chain) was carried out in a study of read filtering for tumor transcriptome and immune sequencing (dated by TCRdb to about 2020). Concerning the study at large: The cohort consisted of over 16 male and approximately 15 female patients, with a mean age of about 70 years and an age range of about 47 to 90. By revised international staging, about 8 patients were R-ISS I, some 17 were R-ISS II and roughly 7 were R-ISS III. TCR repertoires obtained by targeted immune repertoire sequencing and by bulk whole-transcriptome sequencing performed on the same bone marrow samples were compared. After DNase treatment, whole-transcriptome libraries were prepared using the TruSeq RNA Access Library Prep Kit. TCR-region mapped reads per sample ranged from about 3.5 to 11 million with IR-seq versus only about 80 to 1,300 with RNA-seq. One main goal was a read-filtering strategy for immune repertoire data, in particular deciding whether clonotypes backed by only one read should be removed.

General conclusions and limits of the study: The correlation between IR-seq and RNA-seq shared clonotype proportions was increased by removal of single-read clonotypes. Compared with RNA-seq, IR-seq captured clonotypes at much greater depth and more reliably, and a smaller IR-seq throughput was enough to identify most of the shared clonotypes. Rather than purified T cells, the sorted CD138-negative fraction was a mixed bone marrow immune population. Single-read clonotypes made up about 82% of clonotypes but only approximately 4% of total reads in IR-seq, compared with about 77% of clonotypes and 44.6% of reads in RNA-seq.

The CDR3 goes from the cysteine to the phenylalanine over 13 residues. Only the CDR3 portion is preserved as DNA: 39 bases, with reading frame beginning at the first base. The junction shows trimming of 7 bases on V and 0 bases on J, plus 7 bases between the germline ends. CDR1 and CDR2, looked up from the germline V gene (reference sequence), are MNHNY and SVGAGI. This clonotype was observed at least ten times. What this receptor recognizes is not known. Base qualities are not provided; no much larger clone lies one nucleotide away. Every patient had bone marrow sampled at the time of active disease. Bone marrow mononuclear cells were isolated by Ficoll-Hypaque density gradient centrifugation. CD138-negative cells were obtained by negative selection after labeling with CD138 magnetic microbeads on a MACS separator, removing myeloma plasma cells. Flow cytometry on an Attune NxT with CD138 antibodies was used to check the purity of the isolated cells. TRIzol reagent was used to extract total RNA, which was then quantified with a NanoDrop spectrophotometer. Paired RNA-seq and IR-seq were performed on the CD138-negative bone marrow sample of each patient.

TCR libraries were constructed from roughly 0.4 ug RNA using the Immunoverse kit, and molecular barcoded adaptors covering alpha/delta and beta/gamma chains were employed. TCR library preparation was performed with the same RNA that was used for transcriptome sequencing. TCR libraries were sequenced on an Illumina HiSeq 4000 with 2 x 150 cycles. The original methods were these. TCR reads were aligned to human V, D, J and C references and assembled into CDR3 clonotypes with MiXCR, including quality filtering and error correction. The tcR package in R was used for analysis of clonotype counts and gene usage diversity. Raw mapping reads were checked after the RNA-seq reads had been mapped by STAR aligner version 2.5.3a onto the human GRCh37 genome. To test how sequencing depth affected the clonotypes detected, IR-seq fastq files were randomly downsampled with Seqtk 1.3. TCRdb passed the public sequencing reads through fastp at Q25 and MiXCR, retaining productive beta sequences. Identical CDR3 protein sequences are pooled into one entry, listed with their most common genes and DNA. These V and J calls derive from TCRdb rather than the authors' analysis. This sample is represented by tens of thousands of distinct CDR3 sequences; approximately 13% of them were singletons. Clones ranked in the top ten supply about 70% of the sample.

The source is a donor at least 40 years old with multiple myeloma. The material sequenced was a population of CD138-negative cells sorted from bone marrow. The meaning of the sample's cell subset or site label: bone marrow mononuclear cells depleted of CD138+ plasma/myeloma cells by negative magnetic selection. The sequence is built from TRBV6-6 and TRBJ2-1, with no D gene named confidently. The CDR3 region: CASKDPSYNEQFF. The nucleotide sequence reads as follows: TGTGCCAGCAAGGACCCCTCCTACAATGAGCAGTTCTTC.